This TCR beta chain was found in a study of cytotoxic CD8 clonotypes in ibrutinib-treated CLL. Study results and caveats: Exceeding age-matched healthy donors, baseline clonality also tracked the counts of circulating CD8+ T cells. Few clonotypes were public, and these shrank or held steady under treatment.

CDR3 length: 13 residues. Trimming removed 4 bases from V and 13 bases from J; junction bases left unmatched: 9. Germline V gene lookup returns CDR1 SGHAT and CDR2 FQNNGV. This clone came up a few times. Its antigen is not identified. Repertoires were generated with immunoSEQ multiplex PCR, while TCRdb's copy carries only in-frame clones and drops some. The sample records about 140,000 clones, around 82% being singletons. V is TRBV11-2 and J is TRBJ2-2, with 7 bases identical to TRBD1. The origin of this receptor is a human donor with chronic lymphocytic leukemia. The sequences come from PBMCs, collected after 36 months of ibrutinib treatment. In DNA, the CDR3 is TGTGCCAGCAGCTACCCAGACAGGGTAGCGCTGTTTTTT. It is translated as CASSYPDRVALFF.